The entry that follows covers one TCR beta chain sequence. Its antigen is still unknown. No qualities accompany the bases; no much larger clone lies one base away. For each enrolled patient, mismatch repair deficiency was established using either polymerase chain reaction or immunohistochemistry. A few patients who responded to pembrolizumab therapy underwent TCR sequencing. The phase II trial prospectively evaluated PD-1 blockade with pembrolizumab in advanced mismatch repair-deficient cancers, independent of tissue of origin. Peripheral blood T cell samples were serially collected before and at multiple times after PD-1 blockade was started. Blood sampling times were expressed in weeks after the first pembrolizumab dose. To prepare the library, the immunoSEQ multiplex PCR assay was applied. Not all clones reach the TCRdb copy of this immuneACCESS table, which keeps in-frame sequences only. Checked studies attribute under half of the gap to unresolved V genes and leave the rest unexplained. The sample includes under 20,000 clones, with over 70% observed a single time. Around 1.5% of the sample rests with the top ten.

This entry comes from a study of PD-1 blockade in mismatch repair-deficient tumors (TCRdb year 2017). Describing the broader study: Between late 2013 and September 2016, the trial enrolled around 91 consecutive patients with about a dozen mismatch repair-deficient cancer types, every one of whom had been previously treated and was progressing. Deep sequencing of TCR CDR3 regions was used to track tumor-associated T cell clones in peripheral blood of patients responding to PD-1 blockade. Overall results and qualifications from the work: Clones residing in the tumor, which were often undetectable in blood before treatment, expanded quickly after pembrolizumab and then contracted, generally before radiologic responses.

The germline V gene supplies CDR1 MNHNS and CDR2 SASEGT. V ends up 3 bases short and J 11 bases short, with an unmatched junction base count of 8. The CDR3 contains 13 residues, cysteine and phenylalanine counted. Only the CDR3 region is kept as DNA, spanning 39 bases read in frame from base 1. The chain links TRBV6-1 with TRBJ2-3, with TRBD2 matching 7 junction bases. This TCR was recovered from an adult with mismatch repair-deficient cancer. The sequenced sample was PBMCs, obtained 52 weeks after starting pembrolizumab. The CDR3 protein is CASSDPPGLQQYF. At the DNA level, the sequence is TGTGCCAGCAGTGATCCACCGGGACTACAGCAGTATTTT.